Below, one T cell receptor beta chain is given with its context. As handled by the study authors: Nucleated cell counts were estimated from reference gene primer amplification. Libraries were prepared by immunoSEQ multiplex PCR; TCRdb keeps only in-frame clonotypes and omits some of them. V, J and clone size were drawn from that table, and D and trimming were deduced from the DNA. The sample yields around 100,000 clones, 80% to 95% seen once. These data originate in a study of blood T cell repertoires in COVID-19. The CDR3 consists of 16 residues. Germline-derived CDR1 and CDR2 are SNHLY and FYNNEI. J lost 3 bases, V lost 5 bases, and 10 bases had no gene match.

The chain has TRBV2 and TRBJ1-3, with 7 nucleotides matching TRBD1. This clonotype was obtained from a human donor with active COVID-19. The donor label of this sample is uncertain. The sequenced sample consisted of peripheral blood. CDR3 protein: CASSRDRDRDGNTIYF. The CDR3 DNA sequence: TGTGCCAGCAGTCGAGATAGGGACAGAGATGGAAACACCATATATTTT. The full variable domain, its missing parts supplied by reference TRBV2 and TRBJ1-3, is EPEVTQTPSHQVTQMGQEVILRCVPISNHLYFYWYRQILGQKVEFLVSFYNNEISEKSEIFDDQFSVERPDGSNFTLKIRSTKLEDSAMYFCASSRDRDRDGNTIYFGEGSWLTVV.